This T cell receptor (beta chain) was documented in a study of metastatic and nonmetastatic thyroid tumors. In the study overall: Malignant thyroid and benign thyroid patients provided blood and tumor or nodule tissue whose repertoires were compared.

The V gene lost 4 bases and the J gene lost 4 bases, with 17 bases spanning the gap. Germline values: CDR1 LGHDT, CDR2 YNNKEL (reference sequence). CDR3 size: 15 residues. Original handling: The study's classifier, a distant-metastasis tool for papillary thyroid cancer, was built using CDR3 differences across clinicopathological groups. TCRdb re-called clones from the PCR reads using MiXCR. These V and J calls derive from TCRdb rather than the authors' analysis. The sample shows approximately 58,000 clones, 20% of them seen only once. Not a single patient had been given any form of treatment at any point before undergoing thyroid surgery. Whole-study results and caveats: TCR beta diversity was reportedly significantly higher in malignant thyroid tumors than benign nodules, in blood and tumor.

This clone was picked up many times. Its antigen is as yet unknown. The source is a female donor with papillary thyroid cancer or a benign thyroid nodule (not recorded which). Some clones in this sample may be carry-over from other donors' samples. The chain has TRBV3-1 and TRBJ2-7, with a possible D match to TRBD2 (5 bases). Sequencing was done on a sample of blood. This CDR3 is CASSRFRGEAYEQYF. The CDR3 DNA reads as TGTGCCAGCAGCCGGTTTCGGGGAGAGGCGTACGAGCAGTACTTC.